The rows below give T cell receptor beta chains drawn from one sample of a study of T cells in Graves' hyperthyroidism and ophthalmopathy. Each CDR3 protein gets one entry after TCRdb re-called the multiplex PCR reads with MiXCR. The sample holds 530,000 or so distinct CDR3 sequences; more than 45% are singletons and the top ten take around 7.7%. The material sequenced was peripheral blood or thyroid tissue (not recorded which). These receptors came from a woman aged 18-29 years with Graves' hyperthyroidism. Each CDR3 is given with its conserved first and last residue. D genes are given only for firm matches. The size entry is marked missing in some rows and otherwise reads once, few, many or a size class.

clone_size,v_call,d_call,j_call,cdr3_nt,cdr3_aa
once,TRBV5-4,TRBD2,TRBJ2-7,TGTGCCAGCAGCCAAGCGGGAGGAAGCTCCTACGAGCAGTACTTC,CASSQAGGSSYEQYF
many,TRBV2,NA,TRBJ2-5,TGTGCCAGTCTGACTGGGGCAGAGACCCAGTACTTC,CASLTGAETQYF
many,TRBV4-2,NA,TRBJ2-7,TGTGCCAGCAGCCAAGAGGCTACCCGTGGGGTGTACGAGCAGTACTTC,CASSQEATRGVYEQYF
NA,TRBV29-1,TRBD2,TRBJ2-5,TGCAGCGTTGGGGCCAGTGCTAGCGGGAGGGCAGGGCAAGAGACCCAGTACTTC,CSVGASASGRAGQETQYF
many,TRBV19,NA,TRBJ1-1,TGTGCCAGTAGAGGGGGGCTCTTGGGAGAGAACACTGAAGCTTTCTTT,CASRGGLLGENTEAFF
many,TRBV29-1,TRBD2,TRBJ2-5,TGCAGCGCCCTTCTAGCGGGAGGGCCGGGGGAGACCCAGTACTTC,CSALLAGGPGETQYF
NA,TRBV4-3,TRBD1,TRBJ2-6,TGCGCCAGCAGCCAAGAGGGACAGGGGAAGTCTGGGGCCAACGTCCTGACTTTC,CASSQEGQGKSGANVLTF
NA,TRBV5-1,TRBD1,TRBJ1-1,TGCGCCAGCAGCTTTGGGACAGTTGGTGAAGCTTTCTTT,CASSFGTVGEAFF
few,TRBV29-1,TRBD1,TRBJ2-1,TGCAGCGTTGATATTGGGACAGGGTATGAGCAGTTCTTC,CSVDIGTGYEQFF
many,TRBV29-1,NA,TRBJ1-2,TGCAGCGTGCGGAGAACAGGGTTTTATGGCTACACCTTC,CSVRRTGFYGYTF
NA,TRBV11-2,NA,TRBJ2-7,TGTGCCAGCAGCTTAGTAGGGAGCCAGTCCTACGAGCAGTACTTC,CASSLVGSQSYEQYF
NA,TRBV10-3,TRBD2,TRBJ2-1,TGTGCCATCAGGACTAGCGGGAATGAGCAGTTCTTC,CAIRTSGNEQFF
NA,TRBV7-2,NA,TRBJ2-5,TGTGCCAGCGGGGGAAATCAGCCCCAGTACTTC,CASGGNQPQYF
many,TRBV13,NA,TRBJ2-7,TGTGCCAGCAGCCGCGTCCCTTCCTACGAGCAGTACTTC,CASSRVPSYEQYF
NA,TRBV6-6,NA,TRBJ2-7,TGTGCCAGCGCCGATCGGGGCCTCTCCTACGAGCAGTACTTC,CASADRGLSYEQYF
many,TRBV7-8,NA,TRBJ1-2,TGTGCCAGCAACCTATTGGGGGCTAACTATGGCTACACCTTC,CASNLLGANYGYTF
many,TRBV20-1,TRBD1,TRBJ1-2,TGCAGTGCTAGGACAGGGGGCCTTAACTATGGCTACACCTTC,CSARTGGLNYGYTF
NA,TRBV7-2,TRBD2,TRBJ2-1,TGTGCCAGCAGCTCCGCGGGAGGTCACGTTGGTGAGCAGTTCTTC,CASSSAGGHVGEQFF
NA,TRBV29-1,NA,TRBJ1-3,TGCAGCGTAACCGGACATAACTCTGGAAACACCATATATTTT,CSVTGHNSGNTIYF
many,TRBV12-3/TRBV12-4,NA,TRBJ1-3,TGTGCCAGCAGCTTACCGGCGACGGGCTGGTTCTCTGGAAACACCATATATTTT,CASSLPATGWFSGNTIYF
many,TRBV12-3/TRBV12-4,TRBD1,TRBJ1-2,TGTGCCTTGCCGGACAGGGGAGGCGGCTACACCTTC,CALPDRGGGYTF
NA,TRBV20-1,NA,TRBJ2-3,TGCAGTGCTACTCGGAGACGGACAGATACGCAGTATTTT,CSATRRRTDTQYF